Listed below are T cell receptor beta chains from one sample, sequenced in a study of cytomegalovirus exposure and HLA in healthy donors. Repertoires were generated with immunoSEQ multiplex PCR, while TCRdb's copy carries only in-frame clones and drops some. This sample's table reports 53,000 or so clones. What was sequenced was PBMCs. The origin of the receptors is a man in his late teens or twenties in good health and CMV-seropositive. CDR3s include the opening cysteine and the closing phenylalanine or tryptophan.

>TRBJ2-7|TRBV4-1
CASSQDLTGEQYF
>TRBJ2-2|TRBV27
CASSLKQGDYGGELFF
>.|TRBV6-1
CASSESLAGGWYEQYF
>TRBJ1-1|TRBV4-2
CASSLQGGGRETEAFF
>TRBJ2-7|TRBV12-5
CASGLTGFEQYF
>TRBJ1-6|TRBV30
CAWRYASGYNSPLHF
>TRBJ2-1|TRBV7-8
CASSPQGALGEQFF
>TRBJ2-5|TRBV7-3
CASSSQGQETQYF
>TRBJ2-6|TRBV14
CASRYSGTSHSGANVLTF
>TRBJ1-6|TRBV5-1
CASSLYDRVSPLHF
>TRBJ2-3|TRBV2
CASSVATDTQYF
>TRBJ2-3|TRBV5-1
CASSSIKGGTDTQYF
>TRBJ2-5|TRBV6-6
CASSIADGTQYF
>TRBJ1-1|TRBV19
CASSSQGSNTEAFF
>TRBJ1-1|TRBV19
CASSPRTGGAGNTEAFF
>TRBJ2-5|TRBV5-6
CASSLGLGLETQYF
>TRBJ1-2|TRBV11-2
CASSLRLQGLIYGYTF
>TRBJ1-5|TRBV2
CASSRQGKGNQPQHF
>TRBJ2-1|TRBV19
CASRAGTSGRREQFF
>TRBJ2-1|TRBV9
CASSVEVAGGGEQFF
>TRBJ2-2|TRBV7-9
CASSPPGGRSGELFF
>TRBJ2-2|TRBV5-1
CASSLAADGELFF
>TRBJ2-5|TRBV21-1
CASAGPLQETQYF
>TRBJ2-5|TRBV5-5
CASSGGTGETQYF
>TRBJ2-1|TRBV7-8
CASSLGQGLNNEQFF
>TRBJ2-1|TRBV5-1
CASSPRTGLGEQFF
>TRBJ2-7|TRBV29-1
CSVVGGRNEQYF
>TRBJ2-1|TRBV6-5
CASSRQGARYNEQFF